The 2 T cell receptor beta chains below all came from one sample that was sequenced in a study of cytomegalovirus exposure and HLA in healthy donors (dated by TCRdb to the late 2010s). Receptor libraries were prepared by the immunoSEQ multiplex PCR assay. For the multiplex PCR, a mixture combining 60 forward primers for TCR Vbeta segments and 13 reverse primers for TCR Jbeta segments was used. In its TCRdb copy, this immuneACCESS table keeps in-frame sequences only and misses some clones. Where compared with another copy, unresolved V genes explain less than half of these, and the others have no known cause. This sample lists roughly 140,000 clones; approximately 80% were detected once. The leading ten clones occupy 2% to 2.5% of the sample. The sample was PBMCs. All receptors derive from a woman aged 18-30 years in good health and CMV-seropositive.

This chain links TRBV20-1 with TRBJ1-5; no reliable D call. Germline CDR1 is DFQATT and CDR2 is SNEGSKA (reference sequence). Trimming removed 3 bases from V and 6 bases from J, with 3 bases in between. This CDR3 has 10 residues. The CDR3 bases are TGCAGTGCTAGCGGTCAGCCCCAGCATTTT. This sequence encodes CSASGQPQHF.

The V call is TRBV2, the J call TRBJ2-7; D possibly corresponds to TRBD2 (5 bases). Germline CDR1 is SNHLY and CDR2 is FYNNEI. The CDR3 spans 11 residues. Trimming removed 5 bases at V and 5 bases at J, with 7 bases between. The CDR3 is CASSTRNEQYF. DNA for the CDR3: TGTGCCAGCAGTACTAGGAACGAGCAGTACTTC.